This entry concerns a single T cell receptor beta chain. What it binds is unknown. From germline, CDR1 is SGHNT and CDR2 YYREEE (reference sequence). CDR3 length equals 15 residues. V shed 4 bases and J 5 bases; nucleotides not matched to a gene: 7. Depths of 1 in 200,000 to 1 in 1 million T cells were the sequencing target. Profiling relied on immunoSEQ multiplex PCR, and the TCRdb table lists in-frame clones only, not all of them. This table has about 9,400 clones, roughly 57% appearing once. The sample comes from a study of cytotoxic CD8 clonotypes in ibrutinib-treated CLL. As for the study in general: Mean per-sample yields comprised around 230,000 productive templates and tens of thousands of productive rearrangements.

Study-level findings and limits: Clonality at baseline surpassed age-matched healthy donors and tracked circulating CD8+ T-cell counts.

The rearrangement uses TRBV5-4 and TRBJ2-1; TRBD2 matches at 9 bases. This sequence originates from a human donor with chronic lymphocytic leukemia. This specimen was PBMCs, taken before ibrutinib treatment. This chain's CDR3 is CASSDPGLANNEQFF. The CDR3 nucleotides are TGTGCCAGCAGCGACCCGGGACTAGCTAACAATGAGCAGTTCTTC.